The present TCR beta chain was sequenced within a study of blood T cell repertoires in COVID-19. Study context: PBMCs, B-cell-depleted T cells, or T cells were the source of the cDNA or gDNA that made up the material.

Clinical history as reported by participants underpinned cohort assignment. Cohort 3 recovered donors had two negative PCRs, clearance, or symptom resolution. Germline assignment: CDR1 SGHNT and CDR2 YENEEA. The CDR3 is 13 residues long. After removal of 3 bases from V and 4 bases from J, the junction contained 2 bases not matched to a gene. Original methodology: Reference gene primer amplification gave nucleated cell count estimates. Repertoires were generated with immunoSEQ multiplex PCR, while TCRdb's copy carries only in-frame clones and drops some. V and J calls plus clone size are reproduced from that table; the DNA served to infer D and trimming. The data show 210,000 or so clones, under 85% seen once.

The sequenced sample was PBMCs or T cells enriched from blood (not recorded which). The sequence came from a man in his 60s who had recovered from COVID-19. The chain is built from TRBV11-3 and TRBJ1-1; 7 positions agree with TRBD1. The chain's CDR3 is CASSFNRGTEAFF. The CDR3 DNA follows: TGTGCCAGCAGCTTTAACAGGGGCACTGAAGCTTTCTTT.